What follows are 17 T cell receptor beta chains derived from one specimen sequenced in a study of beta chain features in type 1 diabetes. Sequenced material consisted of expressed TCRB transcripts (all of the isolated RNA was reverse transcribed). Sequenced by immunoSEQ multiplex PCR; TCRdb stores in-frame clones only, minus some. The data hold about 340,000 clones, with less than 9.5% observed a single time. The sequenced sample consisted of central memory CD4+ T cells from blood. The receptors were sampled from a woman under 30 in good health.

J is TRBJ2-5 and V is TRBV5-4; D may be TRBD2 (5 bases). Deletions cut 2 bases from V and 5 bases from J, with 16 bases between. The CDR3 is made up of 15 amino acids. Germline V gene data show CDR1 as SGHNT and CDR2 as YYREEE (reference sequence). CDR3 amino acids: CASSFVRAGRETQYF. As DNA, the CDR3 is TGTGCCAGCAGCTTCGTTCGGGCGGGTAGGGAGACCCAGTACTTC.

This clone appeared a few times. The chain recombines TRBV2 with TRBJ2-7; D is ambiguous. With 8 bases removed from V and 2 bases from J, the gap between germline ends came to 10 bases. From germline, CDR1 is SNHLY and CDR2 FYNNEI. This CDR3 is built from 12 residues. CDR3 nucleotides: TGTGCCAGCGGGTGGGCACCCTACGAGCAGTACTTC. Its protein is CASGWAPYEQYF.

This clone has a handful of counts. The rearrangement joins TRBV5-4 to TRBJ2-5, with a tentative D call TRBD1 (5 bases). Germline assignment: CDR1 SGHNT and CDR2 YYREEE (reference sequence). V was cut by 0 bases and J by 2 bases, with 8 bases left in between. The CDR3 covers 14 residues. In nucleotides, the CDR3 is TGTGCCAGCAGCTTGGCACAGGATCAAGAGACCCAGTACTTC. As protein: CASSLAQDQETQYF.

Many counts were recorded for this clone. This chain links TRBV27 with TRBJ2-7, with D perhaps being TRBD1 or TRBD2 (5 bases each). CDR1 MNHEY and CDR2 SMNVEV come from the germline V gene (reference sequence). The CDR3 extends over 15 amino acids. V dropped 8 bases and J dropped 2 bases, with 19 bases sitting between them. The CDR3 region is CASLPRRDVTYEQYF. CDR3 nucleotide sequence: TGTGCCAGCCTACCGCGTCGGGACGTAACCTACGAGCAGTACTTC.

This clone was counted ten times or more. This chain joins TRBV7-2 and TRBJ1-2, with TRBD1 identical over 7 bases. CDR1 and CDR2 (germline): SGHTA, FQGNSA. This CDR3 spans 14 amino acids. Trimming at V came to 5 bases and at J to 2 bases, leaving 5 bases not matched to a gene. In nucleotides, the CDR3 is TGTGCCAGCAGCGATCAACAGGGGAACTATGGCTACACCTTC. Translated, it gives CASSDQQGNYGYTF.

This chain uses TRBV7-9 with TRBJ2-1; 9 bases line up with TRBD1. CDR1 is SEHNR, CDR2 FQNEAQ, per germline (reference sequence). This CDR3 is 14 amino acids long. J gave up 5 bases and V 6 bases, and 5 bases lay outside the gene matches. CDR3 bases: TGTGCCAGCAGTGGGGACAGGGTAGACAATGAGCAGTTCTTC. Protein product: CASSGDRVDNEQFF. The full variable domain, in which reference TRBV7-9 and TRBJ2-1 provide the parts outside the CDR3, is DTGVSQNPRHKITKRGQNVTFRCDPISEHNRLYWYRQTLGQGPEFLTYFQNEAQLEKSRLLSDRFSAERPKGSFSTLEIQRTEQGDSAMYLCASSGDRVDNEQFFGPGTRLTVL.

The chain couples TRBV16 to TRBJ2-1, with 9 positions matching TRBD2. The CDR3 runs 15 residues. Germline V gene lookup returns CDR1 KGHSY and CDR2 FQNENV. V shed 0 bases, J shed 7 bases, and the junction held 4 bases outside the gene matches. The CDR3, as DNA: TGTGCCAGCAGCCAATCACGCCTAGCGGGAAATGAGCAGTTCTTC. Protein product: CASSQSRLAGNEQFF.

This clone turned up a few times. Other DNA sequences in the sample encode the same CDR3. Here the CDR3 reads CASSQDRAYNEQFF. Written as DNA, the CDR3 is TGCGCCAGCAGCCAAGATAGGGCCTACAATGAGCAGTTCTTC. The chain uses TRBV4-3 and TRBJ2-1, with D unresolved. CDR3 length equals 14 residues. Germline V lookup: CDR1 LGHNA, CDR2 YSLEER. Trimming left V 0 bases short and J 2 bases short, with 5 bases between.

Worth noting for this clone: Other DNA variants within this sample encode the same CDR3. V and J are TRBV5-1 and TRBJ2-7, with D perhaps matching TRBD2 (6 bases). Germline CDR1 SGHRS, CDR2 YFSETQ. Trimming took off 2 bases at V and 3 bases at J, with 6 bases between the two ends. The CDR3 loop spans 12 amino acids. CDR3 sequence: CASSFSGYEQYF. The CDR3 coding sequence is TGCGCCAGCAGCTTTAGCGGCTACGAGCAGTACTTC.

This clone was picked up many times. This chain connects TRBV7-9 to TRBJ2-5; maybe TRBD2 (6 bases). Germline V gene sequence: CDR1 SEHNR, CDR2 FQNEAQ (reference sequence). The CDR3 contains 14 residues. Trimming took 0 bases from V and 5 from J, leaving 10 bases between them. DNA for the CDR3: TGTGCCAGCAGCTTAGCGGGAGGCTGGGAGACCCAGTACTTC. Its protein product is CASSLAGGWETQYF.

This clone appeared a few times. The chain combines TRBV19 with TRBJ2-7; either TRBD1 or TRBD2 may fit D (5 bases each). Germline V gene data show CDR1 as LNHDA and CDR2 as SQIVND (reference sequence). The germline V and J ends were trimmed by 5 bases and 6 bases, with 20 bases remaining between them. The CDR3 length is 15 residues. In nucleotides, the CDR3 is TGTGCCAGTAGTGCCCAGCCGGGACCCGGCGGCGAGCAGTACTTC. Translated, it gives CASSAQPGPGGEQYF.

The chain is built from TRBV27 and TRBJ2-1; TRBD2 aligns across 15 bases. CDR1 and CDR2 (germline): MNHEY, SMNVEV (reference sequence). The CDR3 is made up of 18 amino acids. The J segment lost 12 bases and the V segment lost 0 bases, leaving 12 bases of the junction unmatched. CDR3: CASSLSFPGLAGGQRQFF. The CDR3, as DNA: TGTGCCAGCAGTTTATCCTTCCCGGGACTAGCGGGAGGACAGCGGCAGTTCTTC.

The CDR3 region is CASSLDYELGQYF. The CDR3 nucleotides are TGTGCCAGCAGCTTAGATTATGAGTTGGGTCAGTACTTC. The J gene is TRBJ2-4, the V gene TRBV11-2; D unresolved. The V gene's germline CDR1 is SGHAT and CDR2 FQNNGV. Deletions cut 0 bases from V and 12 bases from J, with 12 bases between. The CDR3 spans 13 residues.

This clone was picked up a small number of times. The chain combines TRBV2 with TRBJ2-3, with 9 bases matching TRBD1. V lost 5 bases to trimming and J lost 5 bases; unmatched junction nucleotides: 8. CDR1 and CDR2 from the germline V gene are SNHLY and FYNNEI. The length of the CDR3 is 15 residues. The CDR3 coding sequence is TGTGCCAGCAGTAATAACAGGGGGCATGGAGATACGCAGTATTTT. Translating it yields CASSNNRGHGDTQYF. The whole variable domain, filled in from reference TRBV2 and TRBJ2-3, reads EPEVTQTPSHQVTQMGQEVILRCVPISNHLYFYWYRQILGQKVEFLVSFYNNEISEKSEIFDDQFSVERPDGSNFTLKIRSTKLEDSAMYFCASSNNRGHGDTQYFGPGTRLTVL.

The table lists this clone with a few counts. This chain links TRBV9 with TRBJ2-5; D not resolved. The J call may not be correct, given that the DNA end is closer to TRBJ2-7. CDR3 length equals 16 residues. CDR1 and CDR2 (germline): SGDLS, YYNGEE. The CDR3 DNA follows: TGTGCCAGCAGCGTAGGGTCGAGATCCACCGCATACGAGCAGTACTTC. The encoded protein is CASSVGSRSTAYEQYF.

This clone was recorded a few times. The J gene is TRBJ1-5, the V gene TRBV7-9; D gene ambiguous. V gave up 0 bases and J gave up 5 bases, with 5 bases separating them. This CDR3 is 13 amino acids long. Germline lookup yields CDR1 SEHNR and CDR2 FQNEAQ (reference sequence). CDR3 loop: CASSLAQDQPQHF. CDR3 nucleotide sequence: TGTGCCAGCAGCTTAGCGCAGGATCAGCCCCAGCATTTT.

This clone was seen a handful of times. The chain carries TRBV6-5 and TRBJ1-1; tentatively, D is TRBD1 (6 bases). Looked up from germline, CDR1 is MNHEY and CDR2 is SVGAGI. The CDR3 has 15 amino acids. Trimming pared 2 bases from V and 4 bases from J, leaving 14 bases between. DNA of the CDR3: TGTGCCAGCAGTTACCCCAGGGGTCGGGCCACTGAAGCTTTCTTT. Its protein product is CASSYPRGRATEAFF.